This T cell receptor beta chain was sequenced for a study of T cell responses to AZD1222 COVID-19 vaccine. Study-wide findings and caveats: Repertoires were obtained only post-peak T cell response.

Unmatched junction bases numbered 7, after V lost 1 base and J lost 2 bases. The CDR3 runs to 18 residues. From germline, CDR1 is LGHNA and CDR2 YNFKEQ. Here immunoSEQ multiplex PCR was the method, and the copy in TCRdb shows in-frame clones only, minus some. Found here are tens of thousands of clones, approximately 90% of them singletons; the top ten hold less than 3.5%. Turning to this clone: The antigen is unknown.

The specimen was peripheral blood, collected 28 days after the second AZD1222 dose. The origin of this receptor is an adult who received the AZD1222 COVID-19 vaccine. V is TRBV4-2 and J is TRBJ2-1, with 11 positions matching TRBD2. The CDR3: CASSQGRLAGWPYNEQFF. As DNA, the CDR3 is TGTGCCAGCAGCCAAGGGCGACTAGCGGGATGGCCCTACAATGAGCAGTTCTTC.